This T cell receptor (beta chain) was captured in a study of T cells in Graves' hyperthyroidism and ophthalmopathy. Study-level findings and limits: Most expanded thyroid clonotypes above 0.001 recurred in blood.

For the diagnoses, clinical symptoms, serum thyroxine and TRAb, thyroid ultrasound and orbital computed tomography were used. The source of the PBMCs was over 8.5 ml of fresh peripheral blood. RNA transcripts provided the source from which TCR beta CDR3 regions were amplified. During a first-round RT-PCR of the TCR CDR3, the HTBI primer set was used. One entry per CDR3 protein, called by TCRdb with MiXCR from the multiplex PCR reads. The table includes some 200,000 distinct CDR3 sequences, about a sixth detected once. The CDR3 has 14 residues. Germline CDR1 is SGHVS and CDR2 is FQNEAQ. V was pared by 3 bases and J by 3 bases, with 12 bases between. This clonotype has ten or more counts. The target antigen is unknown.

V and J are TRBV7-8 and TRBJ2-7; possible D gene TRBD2, 5 bases. The sequence was collected from a woman between 45 and 65 years old with Graves' hyperthyroidism. Sequencing was done on a sample of blood. The CDR3 loop reads CASSFGGRNYEQYF. The CDR3 DNA is TGTGCCAGCAGCTTTGGCGGGCGGAACTACGAGCAGTACTTC.